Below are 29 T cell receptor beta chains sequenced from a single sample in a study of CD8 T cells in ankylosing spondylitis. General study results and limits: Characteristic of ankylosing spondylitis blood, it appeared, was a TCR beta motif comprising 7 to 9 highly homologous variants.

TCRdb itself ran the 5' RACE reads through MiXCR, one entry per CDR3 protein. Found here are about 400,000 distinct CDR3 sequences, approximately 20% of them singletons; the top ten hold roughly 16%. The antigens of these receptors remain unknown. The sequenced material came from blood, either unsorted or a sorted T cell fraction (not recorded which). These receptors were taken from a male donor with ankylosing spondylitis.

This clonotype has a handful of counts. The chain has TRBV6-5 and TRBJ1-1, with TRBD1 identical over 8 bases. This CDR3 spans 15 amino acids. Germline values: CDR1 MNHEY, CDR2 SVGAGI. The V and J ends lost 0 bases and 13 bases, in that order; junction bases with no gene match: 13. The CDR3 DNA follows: TGTGCCAGCAGTTACTCATATTTGTCAGGGGGCTGGGTTTTCTTT. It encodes CASSYSYLSGGWVFF.

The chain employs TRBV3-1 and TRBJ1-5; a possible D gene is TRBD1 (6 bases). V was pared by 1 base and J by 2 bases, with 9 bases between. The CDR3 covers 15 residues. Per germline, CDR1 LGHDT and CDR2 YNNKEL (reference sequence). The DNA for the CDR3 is TGTGCCAGCAGCCAAGGGGGGCGAGGCAATCAGCCCCAGCATTTT. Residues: CASSQGGRGNQPQHF.

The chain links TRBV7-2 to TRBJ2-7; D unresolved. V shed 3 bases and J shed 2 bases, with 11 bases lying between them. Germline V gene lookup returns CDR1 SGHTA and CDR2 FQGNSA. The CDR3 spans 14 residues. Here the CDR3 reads CASSFGRYTYEQYF. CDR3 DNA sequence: TGTGCCAGCAGCTTCGGACGCTATACCTACGAGCAGTACTTC.

CDR3 bases: TGCGCCAGCAGCTTGACAGGGAGGCACACCGGGGAGCTGTTTTTT. Protein product: CASSLTGRHTGELFF. The chain is built from TRBV5-1 and TRBJ2-2; either TRBD1 or TRBD2 may fit D (6 bases each). This CDR3 has 15 amino acids. The ends were cut back, 1 base at V and 3 bases at J, with 10 bases in the middle. Germline loops: CDR1 SGHRS, CDR2 YFSETQ.

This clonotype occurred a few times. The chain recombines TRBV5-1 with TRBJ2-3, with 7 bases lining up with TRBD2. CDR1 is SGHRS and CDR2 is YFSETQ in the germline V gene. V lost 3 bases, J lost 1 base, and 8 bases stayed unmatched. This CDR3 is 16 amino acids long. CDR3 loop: CASSWAGGTGTDTQYF. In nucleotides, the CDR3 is TGCGCCAGCAGCTGGGCCGGGGGGACGGGCACAGATACGCAGTATTTT.

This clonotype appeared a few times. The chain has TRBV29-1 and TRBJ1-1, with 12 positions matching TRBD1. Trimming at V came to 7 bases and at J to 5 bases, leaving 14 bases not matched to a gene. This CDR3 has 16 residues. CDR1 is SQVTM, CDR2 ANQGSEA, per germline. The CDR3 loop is CSAAGTGGNFMTEAFF. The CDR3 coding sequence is TGCAGCGCCGCTGGGACAGGGGGCAATTTTATGACTGAAGCTTTCTTT.

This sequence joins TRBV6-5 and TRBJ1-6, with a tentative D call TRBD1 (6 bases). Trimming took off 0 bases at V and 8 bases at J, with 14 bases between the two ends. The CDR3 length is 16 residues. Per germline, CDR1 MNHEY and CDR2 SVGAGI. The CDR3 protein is CASSYSKSGDHSPLHF. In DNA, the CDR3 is TGTGCCAGCAGTTACTCGAAGTCAGGGGATCATTCACCCCTCCACTTT.

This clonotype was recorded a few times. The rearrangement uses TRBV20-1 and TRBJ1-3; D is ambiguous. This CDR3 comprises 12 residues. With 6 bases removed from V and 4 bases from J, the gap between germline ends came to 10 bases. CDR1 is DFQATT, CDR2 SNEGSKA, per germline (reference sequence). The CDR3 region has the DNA TGCAGTGCCAGACTACTCGGAAACACCATATATTTT. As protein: CSARLLGNTIYF.

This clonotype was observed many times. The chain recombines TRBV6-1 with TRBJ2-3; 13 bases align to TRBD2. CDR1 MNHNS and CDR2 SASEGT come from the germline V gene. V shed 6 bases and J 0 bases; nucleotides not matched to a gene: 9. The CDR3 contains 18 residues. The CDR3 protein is CASSSRTSGSGSTDTQYF. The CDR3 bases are TGTGCCAGCAGCTCCCGGACTAGCGGGAGCGGCAGCACAGATACGCAGTATTTT.

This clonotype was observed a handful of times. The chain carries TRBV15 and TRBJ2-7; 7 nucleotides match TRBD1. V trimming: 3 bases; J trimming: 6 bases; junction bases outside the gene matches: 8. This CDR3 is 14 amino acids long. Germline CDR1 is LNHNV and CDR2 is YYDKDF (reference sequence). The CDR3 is CATSSPGQISEQYF. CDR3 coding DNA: TGTGCCACCAGCAGCCCGGGACAGATCTCCGAGCAGTACTTC.

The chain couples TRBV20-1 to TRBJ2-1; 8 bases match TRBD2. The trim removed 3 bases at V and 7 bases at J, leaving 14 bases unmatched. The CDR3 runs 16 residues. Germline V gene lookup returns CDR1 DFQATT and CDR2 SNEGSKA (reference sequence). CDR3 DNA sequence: TGCAGTGCTAGCGTGCAGCGGAGCGGGAGAAAAAATGAGCAGTTCTTC. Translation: CSASVQRSGRKNEQFF.

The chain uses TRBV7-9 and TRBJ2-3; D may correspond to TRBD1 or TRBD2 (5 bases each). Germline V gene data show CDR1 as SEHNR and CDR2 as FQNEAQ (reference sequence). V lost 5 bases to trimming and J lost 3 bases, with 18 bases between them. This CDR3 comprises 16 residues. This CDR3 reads CASSPTVGRPTDTQYF. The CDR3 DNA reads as TGTGCCAGCAGCCCAACCGTGGGACGCCCAACAGATACGCAGTATTTT.

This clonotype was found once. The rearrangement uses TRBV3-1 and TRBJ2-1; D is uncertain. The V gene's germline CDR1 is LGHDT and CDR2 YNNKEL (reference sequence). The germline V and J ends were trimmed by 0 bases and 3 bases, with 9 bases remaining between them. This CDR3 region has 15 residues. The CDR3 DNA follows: TGTGCCAGCAGCCAAGAACCACAGATCTACAATGAGCAGTTCTTC. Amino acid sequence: CASSQEPQIYNEQFF.

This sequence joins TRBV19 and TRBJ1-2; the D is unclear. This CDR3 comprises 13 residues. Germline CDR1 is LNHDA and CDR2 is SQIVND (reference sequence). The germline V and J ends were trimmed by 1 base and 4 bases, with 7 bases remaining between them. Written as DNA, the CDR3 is TGTGCCAGTAGTATAGTTCGATCCTATGGCTACACCTTC. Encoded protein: CASSIVRSYGYTF.

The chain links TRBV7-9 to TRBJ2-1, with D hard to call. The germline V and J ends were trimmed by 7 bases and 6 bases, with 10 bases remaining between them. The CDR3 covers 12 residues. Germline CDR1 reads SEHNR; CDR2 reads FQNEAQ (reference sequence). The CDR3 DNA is TGTGCCAGCACCAAAGTGGGCAATGAGCAGTTCTTC. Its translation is CASTKVGNEQFF.

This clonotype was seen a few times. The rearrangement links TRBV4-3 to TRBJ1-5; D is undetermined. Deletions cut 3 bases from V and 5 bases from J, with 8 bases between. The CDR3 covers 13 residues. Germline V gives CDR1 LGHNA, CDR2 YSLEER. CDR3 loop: CASSQGNDQPQHF. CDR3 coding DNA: TGCGCCAGCAGCCAGGGTAATGATCAGCCCCAGCATTTT.

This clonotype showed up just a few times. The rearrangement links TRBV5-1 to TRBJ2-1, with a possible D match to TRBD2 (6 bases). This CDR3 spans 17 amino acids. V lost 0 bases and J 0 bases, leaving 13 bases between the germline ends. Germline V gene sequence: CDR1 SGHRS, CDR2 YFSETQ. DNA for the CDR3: TGCGCCAGCAGCTTGGAGGCGTACGGGAGCTCCTACAATGAGCAGTTCTTC. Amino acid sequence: CASSLEAYGSSYNEQFF.

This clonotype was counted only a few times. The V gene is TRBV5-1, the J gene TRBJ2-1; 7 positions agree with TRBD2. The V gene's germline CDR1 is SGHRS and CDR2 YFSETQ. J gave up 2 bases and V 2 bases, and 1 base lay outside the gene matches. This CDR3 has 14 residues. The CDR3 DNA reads TGCGCCAGCAGCTTCGGGGGGACCTACAATGAGCAGTTCTTC. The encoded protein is CASSFGGTYNEQFF.

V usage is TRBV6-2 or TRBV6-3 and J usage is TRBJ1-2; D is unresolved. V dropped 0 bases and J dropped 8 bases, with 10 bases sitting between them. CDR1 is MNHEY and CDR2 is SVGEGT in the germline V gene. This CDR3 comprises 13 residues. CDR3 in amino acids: CASSYSETRGYTF. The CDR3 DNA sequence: TGTGCCAGCAGTTACTCCGAAACTCGCGGCTACACCTTC.

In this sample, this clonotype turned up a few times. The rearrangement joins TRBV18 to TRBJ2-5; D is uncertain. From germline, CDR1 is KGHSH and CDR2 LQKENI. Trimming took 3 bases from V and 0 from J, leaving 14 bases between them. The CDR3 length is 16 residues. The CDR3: CASSPRAPKYQETQYF. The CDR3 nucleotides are TGTGCCAGCTCACCTCGGGCACCAAAGTACCAAGAGACCCAGTACTTC.

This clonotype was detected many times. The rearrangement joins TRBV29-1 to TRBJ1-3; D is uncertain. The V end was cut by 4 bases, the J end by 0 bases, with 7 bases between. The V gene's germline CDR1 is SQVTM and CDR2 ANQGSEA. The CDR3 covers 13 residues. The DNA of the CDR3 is TGCAGCGTTGGTGGGCACTCTGGAAACACCATATATTTT. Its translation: CSVGGHSGNTIYF.

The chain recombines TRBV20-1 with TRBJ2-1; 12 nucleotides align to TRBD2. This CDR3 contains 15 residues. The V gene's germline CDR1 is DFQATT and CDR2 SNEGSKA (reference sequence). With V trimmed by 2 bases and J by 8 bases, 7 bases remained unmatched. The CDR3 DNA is TGCAGTGCTAGATCCCCGACTAGCGGGAGTGATGAGCAGTTCTTC. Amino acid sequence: CSARSPTSGSDEQFF.

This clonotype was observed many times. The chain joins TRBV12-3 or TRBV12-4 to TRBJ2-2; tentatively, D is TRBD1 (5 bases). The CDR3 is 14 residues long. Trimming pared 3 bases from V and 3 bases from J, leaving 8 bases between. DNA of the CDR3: TGTGCCAGCAGTTTTAAAGGGGACACCGGGGAGCTGTTTTTT. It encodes CASSFKGDTGELFF.

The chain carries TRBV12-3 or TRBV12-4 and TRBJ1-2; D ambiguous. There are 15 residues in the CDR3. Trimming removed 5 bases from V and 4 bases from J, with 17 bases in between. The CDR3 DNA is TGTGCCAGCAGTCTTATGGGAGCGCCCCTCTATGGCTACACCTTC. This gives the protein CASSLMGAPLYGYTF.

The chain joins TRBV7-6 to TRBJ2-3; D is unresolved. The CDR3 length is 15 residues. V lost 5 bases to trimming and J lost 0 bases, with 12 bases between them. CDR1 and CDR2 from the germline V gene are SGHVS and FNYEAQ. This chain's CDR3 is CASSSPAASTDTQYF. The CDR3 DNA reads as TGTGCCAGCAGCAGTCCGGCGGCTAGCACAGATACGCAGTATTTT.

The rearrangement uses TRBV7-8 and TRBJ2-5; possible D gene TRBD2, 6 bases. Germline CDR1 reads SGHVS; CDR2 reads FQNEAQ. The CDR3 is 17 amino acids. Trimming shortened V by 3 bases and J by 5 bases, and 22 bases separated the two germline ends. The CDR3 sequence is CASSFFTGEATKETQYF. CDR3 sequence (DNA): TGTGCCAGCAGCTTCTTTACGGGAGAGGCTACCAAGGAGACCCAGTACTTC.

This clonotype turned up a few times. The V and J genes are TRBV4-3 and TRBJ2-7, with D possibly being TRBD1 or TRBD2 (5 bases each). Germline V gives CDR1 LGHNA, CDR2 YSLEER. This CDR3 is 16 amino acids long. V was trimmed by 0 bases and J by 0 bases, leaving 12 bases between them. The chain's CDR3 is CASSQELGDLSYEQYF. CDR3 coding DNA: TGCGCCAGCAGCCAAGAGTTGGGGGATCTCTCCTACGAGCAGTACTTC.

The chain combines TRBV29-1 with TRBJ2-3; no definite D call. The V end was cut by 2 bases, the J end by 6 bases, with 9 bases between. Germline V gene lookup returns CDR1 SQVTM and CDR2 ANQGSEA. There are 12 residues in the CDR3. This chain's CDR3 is CSVERGGDTQYF. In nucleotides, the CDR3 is TGCAGCGTTGAACGAGGTGGGGATACGCAGTATTTT.

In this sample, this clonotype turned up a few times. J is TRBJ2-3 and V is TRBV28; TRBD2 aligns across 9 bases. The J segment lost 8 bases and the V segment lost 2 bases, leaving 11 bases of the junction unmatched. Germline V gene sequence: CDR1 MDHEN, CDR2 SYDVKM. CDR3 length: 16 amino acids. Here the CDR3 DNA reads TGTGCCAGCAGTTTAGGGAGTAGCGGGAGTTTAGGTACGCAGTATTTT. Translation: CASSLGSSGSLGTQYF.